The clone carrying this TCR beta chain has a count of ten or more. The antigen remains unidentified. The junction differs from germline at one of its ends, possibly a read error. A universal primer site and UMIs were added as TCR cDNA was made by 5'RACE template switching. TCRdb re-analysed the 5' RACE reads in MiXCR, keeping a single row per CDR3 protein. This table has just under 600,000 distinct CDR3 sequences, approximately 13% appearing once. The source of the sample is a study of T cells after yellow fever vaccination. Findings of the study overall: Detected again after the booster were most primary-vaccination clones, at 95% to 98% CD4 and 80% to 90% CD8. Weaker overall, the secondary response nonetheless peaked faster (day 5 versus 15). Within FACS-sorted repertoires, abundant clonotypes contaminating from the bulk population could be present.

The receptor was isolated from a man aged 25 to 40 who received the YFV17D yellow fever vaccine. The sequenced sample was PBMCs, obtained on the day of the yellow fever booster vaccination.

The DNA of the CDR3 is TGCAGTGCCATGGGACTAGGAGGCTACGTGCAGTACTTC. Amino acid sequence: CSAMGLGGYVQYF. This chain connects TRBV20-1 to TRBJ2-7, with 8 bases lining up with TRBD2. This CDR3 spans 13 amino acids. The V gene's germline CDR1 is DFQATT and CDR2 SNEGSKA (reference sequence).